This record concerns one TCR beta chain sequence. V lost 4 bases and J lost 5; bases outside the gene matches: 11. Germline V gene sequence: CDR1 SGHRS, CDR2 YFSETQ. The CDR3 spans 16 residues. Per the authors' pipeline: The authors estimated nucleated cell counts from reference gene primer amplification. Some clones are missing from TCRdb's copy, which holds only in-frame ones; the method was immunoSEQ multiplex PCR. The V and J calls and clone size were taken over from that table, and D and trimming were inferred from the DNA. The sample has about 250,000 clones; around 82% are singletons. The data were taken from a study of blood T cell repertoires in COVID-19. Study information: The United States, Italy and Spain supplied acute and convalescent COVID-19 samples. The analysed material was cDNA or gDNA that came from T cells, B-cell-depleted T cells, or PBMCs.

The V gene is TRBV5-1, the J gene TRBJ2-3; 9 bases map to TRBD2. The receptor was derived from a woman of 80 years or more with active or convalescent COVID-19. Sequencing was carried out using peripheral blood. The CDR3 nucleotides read TGCGCCAGCAGCGTCTTGGCGGGAGGGCGGGTAGATACGCAGTATTTT. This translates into CASSVLAGGRVDTQYF.